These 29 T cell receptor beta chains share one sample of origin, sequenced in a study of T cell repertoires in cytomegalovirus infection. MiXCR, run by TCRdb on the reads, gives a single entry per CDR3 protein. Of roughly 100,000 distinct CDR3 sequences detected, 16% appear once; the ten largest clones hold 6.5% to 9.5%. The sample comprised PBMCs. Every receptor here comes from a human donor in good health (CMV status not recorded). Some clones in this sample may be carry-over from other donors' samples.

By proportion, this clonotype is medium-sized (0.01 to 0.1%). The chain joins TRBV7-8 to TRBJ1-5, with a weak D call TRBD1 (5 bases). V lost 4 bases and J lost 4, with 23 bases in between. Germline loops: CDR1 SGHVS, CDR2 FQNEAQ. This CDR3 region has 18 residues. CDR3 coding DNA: TGTGCCAGCAGCTCCCACACTCGTATGGGGACGTGGAATCAGCCCCAGCATTTT. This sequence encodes CASSSHTRMGTWNQPQHF.

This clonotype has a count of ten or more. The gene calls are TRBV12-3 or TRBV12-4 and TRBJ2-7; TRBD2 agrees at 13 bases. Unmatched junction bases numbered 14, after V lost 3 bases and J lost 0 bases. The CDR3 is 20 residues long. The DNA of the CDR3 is TGTGCCAGCAGTTTTCGACCGGGACTAGCGGGGATTAAGAGCTCCTACGAGCAGTACTTC. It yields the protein CASSFRPGLAGIKSSYEQYF.

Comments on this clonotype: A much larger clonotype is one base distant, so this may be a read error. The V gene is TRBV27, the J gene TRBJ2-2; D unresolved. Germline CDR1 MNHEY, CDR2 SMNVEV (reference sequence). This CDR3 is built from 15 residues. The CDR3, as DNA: TGTACCAGCAGTAAATCGGGCGGAATCGCCGGGGAGCTGTTTTTT. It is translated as CTSSKSGGIAGELFF.

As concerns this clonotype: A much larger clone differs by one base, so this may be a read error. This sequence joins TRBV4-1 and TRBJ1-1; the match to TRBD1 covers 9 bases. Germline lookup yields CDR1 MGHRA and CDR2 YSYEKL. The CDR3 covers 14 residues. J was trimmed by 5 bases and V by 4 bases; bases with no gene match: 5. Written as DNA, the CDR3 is TGCGCCAGCAGCCGCGGGACAGGGCGAACTGAAGCTTTCTTT. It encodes CASSRGTGRTEAFF.

CDR3 region: CASSPSGTAKNIQYF. Here the CDR3 DNA reads TGCGCCAGCAGCCCATCCGGTACAGCCAAAAACATTCAGTACTTC. The chain joins TRBV5-1 to TRBJ2-4; no clear D gene. The germline V gene has CDR1 SGHRS and CDR2 YFSETQ. The CDR3 covers 15 residues. The V and J ends lost 4 bases and 0 bases respectively, with 11 bases between them.

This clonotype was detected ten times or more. The CDR3 here is CASSSWDRTYEQYF. The CDR3 DNA sequence: TGTGCCAGCAGTTCGTGGGACCGAACCTACGAGCAGTACTTC. The chain recombines TRBV12-3 or TRBV12-4 with TRBJ2-7; possibly TRBD1 or TRBD2 for D (5 bases each). This CDR3 contains 14 residues. The germline V and J ends were trimmed by 4 bases and 2 bases, with 12 bases remaining between them.

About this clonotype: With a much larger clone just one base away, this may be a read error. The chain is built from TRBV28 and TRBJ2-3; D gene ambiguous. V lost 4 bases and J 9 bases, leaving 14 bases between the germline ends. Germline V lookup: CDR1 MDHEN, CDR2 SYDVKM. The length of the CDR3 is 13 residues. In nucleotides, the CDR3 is TGTGCCAGCAGTTCCCCCCCCGGCGGCACGCAGTATTTT. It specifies CASSSPPGGTQYF.

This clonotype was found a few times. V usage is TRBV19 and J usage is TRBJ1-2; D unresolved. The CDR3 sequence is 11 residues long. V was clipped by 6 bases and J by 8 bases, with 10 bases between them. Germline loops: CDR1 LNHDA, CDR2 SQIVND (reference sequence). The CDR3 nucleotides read TGTGCCAGTAGCCGGAGGTTCGGCTACACCTTC. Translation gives CASSRRFGYTF.

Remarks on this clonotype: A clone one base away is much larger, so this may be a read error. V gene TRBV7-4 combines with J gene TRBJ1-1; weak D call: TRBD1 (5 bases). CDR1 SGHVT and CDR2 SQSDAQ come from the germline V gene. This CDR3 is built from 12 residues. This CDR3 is CSSSFGGDEAFF. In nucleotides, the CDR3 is TGTTCCAGCAGCTTCGGGGGGGATGAAGCTTTCTTT.

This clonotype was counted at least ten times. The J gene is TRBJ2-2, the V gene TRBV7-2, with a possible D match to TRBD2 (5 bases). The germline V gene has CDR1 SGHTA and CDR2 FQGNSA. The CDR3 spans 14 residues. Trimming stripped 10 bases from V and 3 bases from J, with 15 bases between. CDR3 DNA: TGTGCCACCTACGGAGGTCGGGACACCGGGGAGCTGTTTTTT. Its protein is CATYGGRDTGELFF.

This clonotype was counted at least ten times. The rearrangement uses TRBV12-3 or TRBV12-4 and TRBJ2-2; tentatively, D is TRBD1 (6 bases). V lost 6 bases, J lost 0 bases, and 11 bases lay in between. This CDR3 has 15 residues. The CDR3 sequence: CASSLWTANTGELFF. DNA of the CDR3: TGTGCCAGCAGCCTTTGGACAGCGAACACCGGGGAGCTGTTTTTT.

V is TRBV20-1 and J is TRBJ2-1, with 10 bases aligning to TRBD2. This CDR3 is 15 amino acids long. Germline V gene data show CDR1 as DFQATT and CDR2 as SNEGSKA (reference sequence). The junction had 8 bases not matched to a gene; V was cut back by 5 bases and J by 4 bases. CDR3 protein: CSARDKLAGYNEQFF. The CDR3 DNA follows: TGCAGTGCTCGGGATAAACTAGCGGGATACAATGAGCAGTTCTTC.

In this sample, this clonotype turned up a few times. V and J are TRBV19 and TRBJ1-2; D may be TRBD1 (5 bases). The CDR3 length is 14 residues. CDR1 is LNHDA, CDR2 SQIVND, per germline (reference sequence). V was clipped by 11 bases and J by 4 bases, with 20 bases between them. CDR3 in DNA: TGTGCCGTGCAGGGAACAGGCAACTTCTATGGCTACACCTTC. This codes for CAVQGTGNFYGYTF. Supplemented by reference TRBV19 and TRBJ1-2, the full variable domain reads DGGITQSPKYLFRKEGQNVTLSCEQNLNHDAMYWYRQDPGQGLRLIYYSQIVNDFQKGDIAEGYSVSREKKESFPLTVTSAQKNPTAFYLCAVQGTGNFYGYTFGSGTRLTVV.

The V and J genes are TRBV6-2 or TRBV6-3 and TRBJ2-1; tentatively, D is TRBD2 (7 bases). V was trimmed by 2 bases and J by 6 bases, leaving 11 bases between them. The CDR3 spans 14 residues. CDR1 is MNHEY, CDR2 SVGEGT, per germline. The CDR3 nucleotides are TGTGCCAGCAGTTACGCGGGGGCACCCAATGAGCAGTTCTTC. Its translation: CASSYAGAPNEQFF.

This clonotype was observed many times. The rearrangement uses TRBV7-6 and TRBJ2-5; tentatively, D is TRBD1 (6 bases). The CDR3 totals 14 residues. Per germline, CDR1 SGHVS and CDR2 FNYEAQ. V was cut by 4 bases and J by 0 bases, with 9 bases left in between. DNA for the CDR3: TGTGCCAGCAGCTCTACAGGGAACCAAGAGACCCAGTACTTC. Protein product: CASSSTGNQETQYF.

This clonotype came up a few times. CDR3 amino acids: CASARQGRNNYGYTF. Here the CDR3 DNA reads TGTGCCAGCGCGCGACAGGGGCGAAATAACTATGGCTACACCTTC. The chain couples TRBV28 to TRBJ1-2, with TRBD1 matching 8 bases. Unmatched junction bases numbered 9, after V lost 8 bases and J lost 1 base. Germline CDR1 and CDR2: MDHEN and SYDVKM. This CDR3 is 15 amino acids long.

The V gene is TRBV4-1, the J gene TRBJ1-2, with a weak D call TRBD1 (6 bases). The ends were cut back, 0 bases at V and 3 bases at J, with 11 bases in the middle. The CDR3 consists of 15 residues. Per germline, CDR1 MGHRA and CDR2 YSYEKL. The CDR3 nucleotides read TGCGCCAGCAGCCAAGATGGGGGGGGCGACTATGGCTACACCTTC. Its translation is CASSQDGGGDYGYTF.

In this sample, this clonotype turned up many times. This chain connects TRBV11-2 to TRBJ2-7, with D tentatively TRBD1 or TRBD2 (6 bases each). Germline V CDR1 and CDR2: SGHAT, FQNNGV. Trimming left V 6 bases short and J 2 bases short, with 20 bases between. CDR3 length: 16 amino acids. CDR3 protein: CASSHLQGLITYEQYF. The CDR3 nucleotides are TGTGCCAGCAGTCACCTACAGGGACTGATTACCTACGAGCAGTACTTC.

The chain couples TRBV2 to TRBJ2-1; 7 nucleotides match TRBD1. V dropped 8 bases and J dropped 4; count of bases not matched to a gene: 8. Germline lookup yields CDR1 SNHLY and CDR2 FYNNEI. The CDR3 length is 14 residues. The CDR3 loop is CASSSGTVYNEQFF. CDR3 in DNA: TGTGCCAGCTCTTCCGGGACAGTTTACAATGAGCAGTTCTTC. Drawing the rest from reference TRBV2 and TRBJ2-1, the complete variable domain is EPEVTQTPSHQVTQMGQEVILRCVPISNHLYFYWYRQILGQKVEFLVSFYNNEISEKSEIFDDQFSVERPDGSNFTLKIRSTKLEDSAMYFCASSSGTVYNEQFFGPGTRLTVL.

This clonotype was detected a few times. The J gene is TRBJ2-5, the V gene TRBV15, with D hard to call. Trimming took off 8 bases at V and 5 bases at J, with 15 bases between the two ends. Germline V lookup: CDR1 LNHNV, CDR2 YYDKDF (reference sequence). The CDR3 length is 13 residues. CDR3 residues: CATAAHVGETQYF. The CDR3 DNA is TGTGCCACCGCGGCTCATGTAGGGGAGACCCAGTACTTC.

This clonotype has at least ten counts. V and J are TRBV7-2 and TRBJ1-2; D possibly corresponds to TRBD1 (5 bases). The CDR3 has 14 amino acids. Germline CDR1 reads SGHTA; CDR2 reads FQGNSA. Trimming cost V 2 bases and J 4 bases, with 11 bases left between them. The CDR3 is CASSLKGQTYGYTF. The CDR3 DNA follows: TGTGCCAGCAGCTTAAAGGGGCAGACCTATGGCTACACCTTC.

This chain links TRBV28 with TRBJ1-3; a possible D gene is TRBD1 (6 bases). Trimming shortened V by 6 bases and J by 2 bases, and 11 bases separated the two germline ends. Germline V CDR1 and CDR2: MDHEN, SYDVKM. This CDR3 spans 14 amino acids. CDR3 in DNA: TGTGCCAGCAGGATACAGGGTCCTGGAAACACCATATATTTT. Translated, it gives CASRIQGPGNTIYF.

The chain's CDR3 is CASSYSRGAPKTDNEQFF. CDR3 nucleotides: TGTGCCAGCAGTTACTCCCGGGGTGCGCCAAAAACGGACAATGAGCAGTTCTTC. This chain joins TRBV6-2 or TRBV6-3 and TRBJ2-1; TRBD2 is a possible D gene (5 bases). Germline lookup yields CDR1 MNHEY and CDR2 SVGEGT. The CDR3 loop spans 18 amino acids. V was pared by 0 bases and J by 5 bases, with 20 bases between.

CDR3 in amino acids: CASSLQSTNEKLFF. Here the CDR3 DNA reads TGTGCCAGCTCCCTACAGTCAACTAATGAAAAACTGTTTTTT. The chain carries TRBV18 and TRBJ1-4; D gene uncertain. Germline values: CDR1 KGHSH, CDR2 LQKENI. The CDR3 length is 14 residues. V was cut by 6 bases and J by 0 bases, with 8 bases left in between.

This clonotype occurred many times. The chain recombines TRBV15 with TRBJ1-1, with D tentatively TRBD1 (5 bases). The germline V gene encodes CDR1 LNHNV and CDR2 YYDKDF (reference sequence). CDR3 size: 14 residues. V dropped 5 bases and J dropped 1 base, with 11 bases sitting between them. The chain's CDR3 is CATSPGHQNTEAFF. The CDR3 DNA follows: TGTGCCACCAGCCCCGGACACCAGAACACTGAAGCTTTCTTT.

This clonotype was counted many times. The CDR3 protein is CASSPSGTGTPQHF. CDR3 nucleotides: TGTGCCAGCAGCCCCTCGGGGACAGGGACCCCCCAGCATTTT. The chain couples TRBV7-2 to TRBJ1-5; 9 nucleotides align to TRBD1. Germline CDR1 reads SGHTA; CDR2 reads FQGNSA. V was pared by 5 bases and J by 10 bases, with 9 bases of the junction left unmatched. This CDR3 is built from 14 residues.

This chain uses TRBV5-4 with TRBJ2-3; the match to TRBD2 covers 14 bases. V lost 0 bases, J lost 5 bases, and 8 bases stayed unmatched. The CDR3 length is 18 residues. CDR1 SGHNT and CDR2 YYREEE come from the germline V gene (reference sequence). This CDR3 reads CASSLAGLAGAKGDTQYF. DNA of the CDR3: TGTGCCAGCAGCTTGGCGGGACTAGCGGGGGCTAAGGGAGATACGCAGTATTTT. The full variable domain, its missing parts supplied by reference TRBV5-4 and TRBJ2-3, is ETGVTQSPTHLIKTRGQQVTLRCSSQSGHNTVSWYQQALGQGPQFIFQYYREEENGRGNFPPRFSGLQFPNYSSELNVNALELDDSALYLCASSLAGLAGAKGDTQYFGPGTRLTVL.

The CDR3 loop is CASSATQGGSEKLFF. CDR3 in DNA: TGTGCCAGCAGCGCCACTCAGGGGGGGAGTGAAAAACTGTTTTTT. The V call is TRBV2, the J call TRBJ1-4, with 7 bases fitting TRBD1. The CDR3 sequence is 15 residues long. Germline assignment: CDR1 SNHLY and CDR2 FYNNEI. The V gene end was trimmed by 6 bases and the J gene end by 7 bases; junction bases not matched to a gene: 11.

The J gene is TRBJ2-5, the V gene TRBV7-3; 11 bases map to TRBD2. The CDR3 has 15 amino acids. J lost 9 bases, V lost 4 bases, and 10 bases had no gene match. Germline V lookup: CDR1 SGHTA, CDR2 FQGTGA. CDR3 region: CASSSIGLAGEAQYF. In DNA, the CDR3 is TGTGCCAGCAGCTCGATAGGACTAGCGGGCGAGGCCCAGTACTTC.